This entry is about one TCR beta chain. This receptor's antigen is unknown. There are no base qualities to consult, and no much larger clone falls within one base. The sample originates from a study of PD-L1 blockade in urothelial cancer (dated by TCRdb to about 2017). Regarding the study in general: All patients started therapy in about 2014 and received atezolizumab 1,200 mg intravenously every 3 weeks. About 85% of the roughly 29 patients were males with bladder-origin urothelial cancer, and about 60% of the roughly 29 reported a prior smoking history. An ECOG performance status of 0 or 1 was recorded for the patients, and 0 to 3 prior chemotherapy regimens had been received by the patients. Blood samples were analyzed at 3 weeks after treatment start (second dose) and at 6 weeks after treatment start. Blood samples gave a median of about 130,000 T cells and roughly 83,000 unique TCRs, with a median clonality of roughly 0.081. The study was an exploratory multi-omic analysis of somatic, immune and clinical correlates of response to PD-L1 blockade with atezolizumab in urothelial cancer. Pretreatment tumor samples, along with matched peripheral blood collected serially before and after atezolizumab treatment, underwent TCR sequencing. Progression-free survival longer than 6 months counted as durable clinical benefit, and TCR features were additionally tested against both progression-free and overall survival. Whole exome sequencing and RNA sequencing of pretreatment tumors were performed alongside TCR sequencing in the same patients. Durable clinical benefit was achieved by nine patients but not by the remaining 20. Under 30 patients had pretreatment blood TCR-seq, some 25 had at least one posttreatment blood collection, and some 25 had tumor TCR-seq.

Beyond this particular receptor, the publication reports: A pretreatment peripheral blood TCR clonality below the median was linked to improved progression-free and overall survival. Because of the small sample size (n ≈ 31) and the many exploratory analyses performed, the results are intended to be regarded as hypothesis-generating. Patients with durable benefit showed greater expansion of tumor-associated TCR clones in peripheral blood 3 weeks after starting treatment (n of about 20, p = 0.022).

Each PCR received spiked-in synthetic TCR analog templates so that absolute template abundance could be estimated from read counts. The immunoSEQ assay was used to amplify TCRbeta CDR3 regions from genomic DNA with bias-controlled V and J gene primers. Sequencing of rearranged TCRbeta segments was done at approximately 20X coverage. In the source study's methods: Clustering was used to correct sequencing errors, and CDR3s were annotated against IMGT to assign V, D and J genes. Out-of-frame and stop-codon sequences were excluded, and only productive TCRbeta rearrangements were used in downstream analyses. Clonality was calculated as one minus the Shannon entropy normalized by the log of the number of unique productive sequences. Fisher's exact test with Benjamini-Hochberg correction, at a threshold of adjusted p below 0.01, was used to find clones that differed between time points or between blood and tumor. This immuneACCESS table, as held by TCRdb, lists in-frame sequences with V and J called but not all clones. Of the missing ones, under half trace to an unresolved V gene in checked studies; the others have no known cause. V, J and clone size derive from that table, while D and trimming were established from the DNA sequence. The sample table records tens of thousands of clones; around nine tenths of these occur just once. The ten most abundant clones make up 1.8% of the sample.

The cohort comprised more than 25 patients with locally advanced or metastatic urothelial carcinoma treated at Memorial Sloan Kettering on a trial protocol. Peripheral blood mononuclear cells were collected pretreatment and during treatment, with between 1 and 8 total time points per patient. The Qiagen DNeasy Blood extraction kit was used to purify genomic DNA from total PBMCs and tumor samples. PBMCs were collected pretreatment and during treatment and were isolated and stored as previously described. This TCR derives from a man aged 50 to 60 with urothelial cancer. The source material was PBMCs, sampled around atezolizumab (anti-PD-L1) treatment.

CDR3 loop: CASSYPQGLRVQETQYF. DNA sequence: TGTGCCAGCAGCTACCCACAGGGCTTGCGGGTCCAAGAGACCCAGTACTTC. The chain was built from TRBV11-2 and TRBJ2-5, with a tentative D gene TRBD1 over 6 matching bases. Measured from the cysteine to the phenylalanine, the CDR3 is 17 residues long. Of the read, only the CDR3 DNA is kept; its 51 bases are in frame from base 1. The germline V gene sets CDR1 to SGHAT and CDR2 to FQNNGV. V sheds 4 bases and J sheds 1 base, leaving 19 bases between their ends.